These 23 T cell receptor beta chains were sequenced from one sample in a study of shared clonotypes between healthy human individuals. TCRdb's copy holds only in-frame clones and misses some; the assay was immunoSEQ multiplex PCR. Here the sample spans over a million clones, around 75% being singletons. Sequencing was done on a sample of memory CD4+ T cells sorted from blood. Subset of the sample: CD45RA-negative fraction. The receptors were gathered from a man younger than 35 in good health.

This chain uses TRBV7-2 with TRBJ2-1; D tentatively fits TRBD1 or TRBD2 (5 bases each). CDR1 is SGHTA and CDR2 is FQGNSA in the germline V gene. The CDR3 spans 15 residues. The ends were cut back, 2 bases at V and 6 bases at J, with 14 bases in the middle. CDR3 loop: CASSLRGQDGNEQFF. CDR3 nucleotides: TGTGCCAGCAGCTTACGGGGCCAGGACGGCAATGAGCAGTTCTTC.

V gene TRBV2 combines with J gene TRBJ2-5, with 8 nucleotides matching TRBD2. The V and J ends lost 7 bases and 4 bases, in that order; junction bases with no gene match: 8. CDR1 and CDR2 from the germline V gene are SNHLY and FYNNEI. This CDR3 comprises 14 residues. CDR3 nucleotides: TGTGCCAGCAAAATAGCGGGACTCCTAGAGACCCAGTACTTC. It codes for CASKIAGLLETQYF. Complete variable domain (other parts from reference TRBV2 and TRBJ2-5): EPEVTQTPSHQVTQMGQEVILRCVPISNHLYFYWYRQILGQKVEFLVSFYNNEISEKSEIFDDQFSVERPDGSNFTLKIRSTKLEDSAMYFCASKIAGLLETQYFGPGTRLLVL.

CDR3 amino acids: CASSVAGHGLYGYTF. CDR3 nucleotides: TGTGCCAGCAGCGTAGCTGGGCACGGTCTCTATGGCTACACCTTC. The chain has TRBV9 and TRBJ1-2; D not resolved. V lost 0 bases and J lost 4, with 13 bases in between. This CDR3 has 15 residues. Germline V gene sequence: CDR1 SGDLS, CDR2 YYNGEE.

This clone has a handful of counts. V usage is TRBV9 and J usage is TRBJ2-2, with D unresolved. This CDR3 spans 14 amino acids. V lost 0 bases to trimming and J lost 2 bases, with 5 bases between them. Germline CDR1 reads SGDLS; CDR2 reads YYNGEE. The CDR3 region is CASSVDHNTGELFF. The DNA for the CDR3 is TGTGCCAGCAGCGTAGACCACAACACCGGGGAGCTGTTTTTT.

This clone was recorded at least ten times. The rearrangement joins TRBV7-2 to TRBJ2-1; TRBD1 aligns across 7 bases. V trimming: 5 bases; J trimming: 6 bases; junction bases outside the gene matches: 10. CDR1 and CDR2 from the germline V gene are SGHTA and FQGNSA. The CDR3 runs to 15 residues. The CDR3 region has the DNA TGTGCCAGCAGCACACAGGGGCCCAACGGCAATGAGCAGTTCTTC. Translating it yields CASSTQGPNGNEQFF.

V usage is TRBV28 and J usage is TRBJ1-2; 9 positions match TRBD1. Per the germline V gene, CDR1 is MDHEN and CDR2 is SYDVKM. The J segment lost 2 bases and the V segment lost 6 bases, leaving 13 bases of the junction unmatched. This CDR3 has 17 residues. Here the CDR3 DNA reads TGTGCCAGCAGAGGTATAGCGGGACAGGGACTAAACTATGGCTACACCTTC. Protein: CASRGIAGQGLNYGYTF.

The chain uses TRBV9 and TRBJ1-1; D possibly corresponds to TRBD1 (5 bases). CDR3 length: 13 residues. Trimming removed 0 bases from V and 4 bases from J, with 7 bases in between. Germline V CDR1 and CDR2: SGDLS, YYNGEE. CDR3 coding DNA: TGTGCCAGCAGCGTAGTTGGGGCCACTGAAGCTTTCTTT. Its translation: CASSVVGATEAFF.

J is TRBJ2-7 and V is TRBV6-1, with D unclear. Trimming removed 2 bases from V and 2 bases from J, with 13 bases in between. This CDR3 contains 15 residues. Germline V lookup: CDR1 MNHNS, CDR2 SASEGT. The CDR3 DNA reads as TGTGCCAGCAGTGAAAGCTATTCGGGTACCTACGAGCAGTACTTC. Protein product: CASSESYSGTYEQYF.

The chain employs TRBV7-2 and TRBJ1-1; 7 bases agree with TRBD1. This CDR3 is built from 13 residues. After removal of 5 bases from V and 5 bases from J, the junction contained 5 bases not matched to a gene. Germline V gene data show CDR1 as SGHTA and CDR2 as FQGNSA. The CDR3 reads CASSDRVGTEAFF. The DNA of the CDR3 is TGTGCCAGCAGCGACAGGGTTGGAACTGAAGCTTTCTTT.

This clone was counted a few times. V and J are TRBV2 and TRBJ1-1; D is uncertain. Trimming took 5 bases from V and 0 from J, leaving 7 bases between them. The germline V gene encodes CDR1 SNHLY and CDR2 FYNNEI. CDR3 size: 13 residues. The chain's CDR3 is CASSLNMNTEAFF. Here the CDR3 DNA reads TGTGCCAGCAGTCTTAATATGAACACTGAAGCTTTCTTT.

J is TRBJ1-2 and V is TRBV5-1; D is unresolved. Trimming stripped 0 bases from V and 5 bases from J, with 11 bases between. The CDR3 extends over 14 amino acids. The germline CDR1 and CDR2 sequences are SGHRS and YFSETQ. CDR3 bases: TGCGCCAGCAGCTTGGGTGACAATAGGTATGGCTACACCTTC. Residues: CASSLGDNRYGYTF.

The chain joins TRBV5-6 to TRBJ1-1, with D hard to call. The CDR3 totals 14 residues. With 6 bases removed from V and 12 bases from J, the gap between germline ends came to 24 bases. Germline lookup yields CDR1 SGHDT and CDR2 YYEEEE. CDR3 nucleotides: TGTGCCAGCAAAGGTGGAGGTAGTGGGTCGGGAACTTTCTTT. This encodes CASKGGGSGSGTFF.

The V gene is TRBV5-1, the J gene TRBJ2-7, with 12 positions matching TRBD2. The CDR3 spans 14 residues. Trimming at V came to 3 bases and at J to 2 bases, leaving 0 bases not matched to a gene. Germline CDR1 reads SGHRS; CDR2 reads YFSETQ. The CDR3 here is CASSWTSGAYEQYF. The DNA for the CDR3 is TGCGCCAGCAGCTGGACTAGCGGGGCCTACGAGCAGTACTTC. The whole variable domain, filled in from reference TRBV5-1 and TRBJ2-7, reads KAGVTQTPRYLIKTRGQQVTLSCSPISGHRSVSWYQQTPGQGLQFLFEYFSETQRNKGNFPGRFSGRQFSNSRSEMNVSTLELGDSALYLCASSWTSGAYEQYFGPGTRLTVT.

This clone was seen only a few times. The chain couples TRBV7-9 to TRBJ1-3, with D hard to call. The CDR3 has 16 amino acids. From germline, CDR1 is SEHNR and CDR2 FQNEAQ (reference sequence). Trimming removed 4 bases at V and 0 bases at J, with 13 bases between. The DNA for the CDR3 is TGTGCCAGCAGCTCCCCCGTTTTTATCTCTGGAAACACCATATATTTT. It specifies CASSSPVFISGNTIYF.

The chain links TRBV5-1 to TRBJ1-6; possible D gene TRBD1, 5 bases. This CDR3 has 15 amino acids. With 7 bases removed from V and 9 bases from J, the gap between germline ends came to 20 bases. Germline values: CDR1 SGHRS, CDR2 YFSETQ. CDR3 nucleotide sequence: TGCGCCAGCCCCTTTGCCAGGGCCCGAGGTTCACCCCTCCACTTT. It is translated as CASPFARARGSPLHF.

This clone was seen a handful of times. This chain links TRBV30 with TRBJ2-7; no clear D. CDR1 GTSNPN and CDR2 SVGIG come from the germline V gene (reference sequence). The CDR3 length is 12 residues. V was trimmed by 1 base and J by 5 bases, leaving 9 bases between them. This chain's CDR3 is CAWSARLDEQYF. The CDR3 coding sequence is TGTGCCTGGAGTGCCCGTCTAGACGAGCAGTACTTC.

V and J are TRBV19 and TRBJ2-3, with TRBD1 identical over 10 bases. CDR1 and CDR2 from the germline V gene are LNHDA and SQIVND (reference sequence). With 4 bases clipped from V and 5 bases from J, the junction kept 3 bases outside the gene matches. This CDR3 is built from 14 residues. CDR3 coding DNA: TGTGCCAGTAGTAGACAGGGGGCGAAAGATACGCAGTATTTT. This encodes CASSRQGAKDTQYF.

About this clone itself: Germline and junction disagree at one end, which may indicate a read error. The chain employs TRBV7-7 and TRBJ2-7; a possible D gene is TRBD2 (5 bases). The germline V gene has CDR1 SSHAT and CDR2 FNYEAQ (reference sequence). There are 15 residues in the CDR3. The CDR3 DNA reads TGTGCTAGCAGCTTAGATGAGGGAAGAGACTACGAGCAGTACTTC. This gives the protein CASSLDEGRDYEQYF. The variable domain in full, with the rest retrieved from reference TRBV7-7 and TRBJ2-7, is GAGVSQSPRYKVTKRGQDVTLRCDPISSHATLYWYQQALGQGPEFLTYFNYEAQPDKSGLPSDRFSAERPEGSISTLTIQRTEQRDSAMYRCASSLDEGRDYEQYFGPGTRLTVT.

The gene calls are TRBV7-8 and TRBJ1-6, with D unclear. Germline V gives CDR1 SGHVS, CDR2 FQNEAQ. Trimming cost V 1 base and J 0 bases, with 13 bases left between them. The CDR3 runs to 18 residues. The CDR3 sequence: CASSLGGPRRSYNSPLHF. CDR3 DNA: TGTGCCAGCAGCTTAGGTGGGCCACGCCGCTCCTATAATTCACCCCTCCACTTT.

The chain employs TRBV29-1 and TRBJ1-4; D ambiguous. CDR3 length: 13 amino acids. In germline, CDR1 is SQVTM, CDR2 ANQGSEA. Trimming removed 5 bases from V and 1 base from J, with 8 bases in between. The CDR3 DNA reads TGCAGCGTTCGGTTTGAAACTAATGAAAAACTGTTTTTT. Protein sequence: CSVRFETNEKLFF.

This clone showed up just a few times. CDR3 in DNA: TGTGCCAGCAGTGAAATGGGAAGGACAGATACGCAGTATTTT. Translated, it gives CASSEMGRTDTQYF. The chain recombines TRBV6-1 with TRBJ2-3, with D hard to call. Trimming shortened V by 2 bases and J by 3 bases, and 9 bases separated the two germline ends. Germline CDR1 and CDR2: MNHNS and SASEGT. This CDR3 is built from 14 residues.

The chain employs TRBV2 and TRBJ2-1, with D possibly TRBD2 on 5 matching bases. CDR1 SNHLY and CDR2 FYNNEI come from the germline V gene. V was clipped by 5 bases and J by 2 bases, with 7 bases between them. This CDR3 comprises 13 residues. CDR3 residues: CASSRETYNEQFF. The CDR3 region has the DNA TGTGCCAGCAGTCGGGAAACCTACAATGAGCAGTTCTTC. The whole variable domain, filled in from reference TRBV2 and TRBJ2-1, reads EPEVTQTPSHQVTQMGQEVILRCVPISNHLYFYWYRQILGQKVEFLVSFYNNEISEKSEIFDDQFSVERPDGSNFTLKIRSTKLEDSAMYFCASSRETYNEQFFGPGTRLTVL.

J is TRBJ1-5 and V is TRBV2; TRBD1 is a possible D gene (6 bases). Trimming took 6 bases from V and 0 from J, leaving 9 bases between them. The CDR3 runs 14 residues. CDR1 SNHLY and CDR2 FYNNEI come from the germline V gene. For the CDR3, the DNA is TGTGCCAGCAGCCAGGGGTATAGCAATCAGCCCCAGCATTTT. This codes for CASSQGYSNQPQHF.